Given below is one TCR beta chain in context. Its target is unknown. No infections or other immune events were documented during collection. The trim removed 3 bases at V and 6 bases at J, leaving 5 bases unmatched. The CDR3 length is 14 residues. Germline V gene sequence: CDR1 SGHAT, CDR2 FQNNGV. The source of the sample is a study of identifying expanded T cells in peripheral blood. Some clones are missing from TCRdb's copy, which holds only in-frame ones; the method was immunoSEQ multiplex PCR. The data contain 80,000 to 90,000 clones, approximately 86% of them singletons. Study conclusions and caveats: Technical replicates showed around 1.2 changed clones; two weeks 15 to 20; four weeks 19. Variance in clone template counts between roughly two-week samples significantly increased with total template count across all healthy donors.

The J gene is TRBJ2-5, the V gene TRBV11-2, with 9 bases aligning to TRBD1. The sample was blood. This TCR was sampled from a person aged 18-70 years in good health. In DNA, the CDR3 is TGTGCCAGCAGCTTGGGACAGGGCGGGCAGACCCAGTACTTC. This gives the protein CASSLGQGGQTQYF. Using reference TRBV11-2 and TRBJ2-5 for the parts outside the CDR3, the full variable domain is EAGVAQSPRYKIIEKRQSVAFWCNPISGHATLYWYQQILGQGPKLLIQFQNNGVVDDSQLPKDRFSAERLKGVDSTLKIQPAKLEDSAVYLCASSLGQGGQTQYFGPGTRLLVL.